Listed here are 21 T cell receptor beta chains from one sample, sequenced in a study of blood T cell repertoires in COVID-19. Method: immunoSEQ multiplex PCR; TCRdb's copy keeps in-frame clones and lacks some. The top ten clones hold over 4% of a sample with 200,000 to 300,000 clones, around 87% of them seen once. Sequencing was done on a sample of peripheral blood. The receptors derive from a woman aged 55-69 years with COVID-19, enrolled during active disease.

The rearrangement links TRBV30 to TRBJ2-2; tentative D call: TRBD2 (6 bases). There are 19 residues in the CDR3. Germline V gives CDR1 GTSNPN, CDR2 SVGIG (reference sequence). The V end lost 2 bases, the J end lost 0 bases, and 22 bases lay between the germline ends. The CDR3 nucleotides are TGTGCCTGGAGTAGGGGACTGATGGGCTATACTTCGAACACCGGGGAGCTGTTTTTT. Amino acids: CAWSRGLMGYTSNTGELFF.

V usage is TRBV15 and J usage is TRBJ2-1; 11 bases align to TRBD2. CDR3 length: 16 amino acids. V lost 2 bases and J lost 10; bases outside the gene matches: 10. In germline, CDR1 is LNHNV, CDR2 YYDKDF (reference sequence). In DNA, the CDR3 is TGTGCCACCAGCAGACTTGGTAATAGCGGGAGGGGCGAGCAGTTCTTC. As protein: CATSRLGNSGRGEQFF.

The chain couples TRBV28 to TRBJ2-2, with D possibly TRBD1 on 6 matching bases. The germline CDR1 and CDR2 sequences are MDHEN and SYDVKM. The CDR3 loop spans 16 amino acids. Deletions cut 7 bases from V and 4 bases from J, with 19 bases between. CDR3 sequence reads: CASKVQGSTTTGELFF. DNA of the CDR3: TGTGCCAGCAAAGTACAGGGTTCAACGACCACCGGGGAGCTGTTTTTT. The full variable domain, its missing parts supplied by reference TRBV28 and TRBJ2-2, is DVKVTQSSRYLVKRTGEKVFLECVQDMDHENMFWYRQDPGLGLRLIYFSYDVKMKEKGDIPEGYSVSREKKERFSLILESASTNQTSMYLCASKVQGSTTTGELFFGEGSRLTVL.

This clone was seen just once. The V and J genes are TRBV27 and TRBJ2-1; 15 bases are a match to TRBD2. CDR3 size: 17 residues. Germline V gene lookup returns CDR1 MNHEY and CDR2 SMNVEV (reference sequence). J was trimmed by 4 bases and V by 0 bases; bases with no gene match: 1. DNA of the CDR3: TGTGCCAGCAGTTTATCAGGACTAGCGGGAGGGTACAATGAGCAGTTCTTC. It is translated as CASSLSGLAGGYNEQFF.

The chain couples TRBV5-1 to TRBJ1-1, with no clear D. The CDR3 totals 13 residues. Germline V lookup: CDR1 SGHRS, CDR2 YFSETQ. V was clipped by 2 bases and J by 1 base, with 6 bases between them. CDR3 DNA sequence: TGCGCCAGCAGCTTTATAGAGAACACTGAAGCTTTCTTT. This gives the protein CASSFIENTEAFF. The whole variable domain, filled in from reference TRBV5-1 and TRBJ1-1, reads KAGVTQTPRYLIKTRGQQVTLSCSPISGHRSVSWYQQTPGQGLQFLFEYFSETQRNKGNFPGRFSGRQFSNSRSEMNVSTLELGDSALYLCASSFIENTEAFFGQGTRLTVV.

The chain couples TRBV19 to TRBJ2-2; D is possibly TRBD1 (6 bases). Germline CDR1 is LNHDA and CDR2 is SQIVND (reference sequence). The CDR3 runs to 16 residues. The V end was cut by 2 bases, the J end by 3 bases, with 13 bases between. This CDR3 is CASSIFGPGDTGELFF. CDR3 nucleotide sequence: TGTGCCAGTAGTATATTCGGTCCAGGGGACACCGGGGAGCTGTTTTTT.

The gene calls are TRBV28 and TRBJ2-7; 8 positions agree with TRBD2. The CDR3 totals 14 residues. With 2 bases clipped from V and 5 bases from J, the junction kept 5 bases outside the gene matches. Germline loops: CDR1 MDHEN, CDR2 SYDVKM. The CDR3 nucleotides are TGTGCCAGCAGTTTACTGAGCGGGAGCCACGAGCAGTACTTC. Amino acids: CASSLLSGSHEQYF.

The chain carries TRBV9 and TRBJ2-1; 7 bases match TRBD2. Germline CDR1 is SGDLS and CDR2 is YYNGEE. The CDR3 is 16 residues long. The junction had 7 bases not matched to a gene; V was cut back by 0 bases and J by 4 bases. The CDR3 DNA follows: TGTGCCAGCAGCGTAGAGGTTCTAGCGGCTTACAATGAGCAGTTCTTC. It yields the protein CASSVEVLAAYNEQFF.

This clone was recorded many times. The chain uses TRBV4-3 and TRBJ2-7; 7 nucleotides align to TRBD2. CDR1 is LGHNA, CDR2 YSLEER, per germline. The V gene end was trimmed by 1 base and the J gene end by 3 bases; junction bases not matched to a gene: 6. The CDR3 extends over 15 amino acids. CDR3 sequence reads: CASSQGTSDFYEQYF. As DNA, the CDR3 is TGCGCCAGCAGCCAAGGTACTAGCGACTTCTACGAGCAGTACTTC.

This clone was seen just once. The chain uses TRBV5-1 and TRBJ1-6; no definite D call. From germline, CDR1 is SGHRS and CDR2 YFSETQ. V lost 1 base to trimming and J lost 5 bases, with 7 bases between them. This CDR3 region has 14 residues. This CDR3 reads CASSLRYNNSPLHF. The CDR3 coding sequence is TGCGCCAGCAGCTTGCGGTATAATAATTCACCCCTCCACTTT. The whole variable domain, filled in from reference TRBV5-1 and TRBJ1-6, reads KAGVTQTPRYLIKTRGQQVTLSCSPISGHRSVSWYQQTPGQGLQFLFEYFSETQRNKGNFPGRFSGRQFSNSRSEMNVSTLELGDSALYLCASSLRYNNSPLHFGNGTRLTVT.

The rearrangement links TRBV6-5 to TRBJ1-1; possible D gene TRBD1, 5 bases. Germline V gene sequence: CDR1 MNHEY, CDR2 SVGAGI. The length of the CDR3 is 13 residues. Trimming cost V 6 bases and J 1 base, with 9 bases left between them. CDR3 in amino acids: CASRLGANTEAFF. The DNA of the CDR3 is TGTGCCAGCAGGTTAGGGGCGAACACTGAAGCTTTCTTT.

The chain couples TRBV29-1 to TRBJ1-1; D possibly corresponds to TRBD1 (5 bases). Germline V lookup: CDR1 SQVTM, CDR2 ANQGSEA. The CDR3 loop spans 14 amino acids. Between the trimmed V and J ends, which lost 5 bases and 5 bases, there was a span of 18 bases. This CDR3 reads CSVYPETVKTEAFF. CDR3 nucleotides: TGCAGCGTTTACCCCGAGACAGTTAAAACTGAAGCTTTCTTT.

The CDR3 nucleotides read TGTGCCAGCAGCCCTCAAAAGCGGCGACCTAACTATGGCTACACCTTC. Translating it yields CASSPQKRRPNYGYTF. V gene TRBV3-1 (or the pseudogene TRBV3-2) combines with J gene TRBJ1-2; D call uncertain. The CDR3 runs 16 residues. V lost 4 bases and J 0 bases, leaving 15 bases between the germline ends. Germline CDR1 reads LGHDT; CDR2 reads YNNKEL (reference sequence).

A single count supports this clone. The chain links TRBV3-1 (or the pseudogene TRBV3-2) to TRBJ1-6, with D hard to call. CDR1 LGHDT and CDR2 YNNKEL come from the germline V gene (reference sequence). The CDR3 covers 18 residues. V dropped 2 bases and J dropped 4 bases, with 18 bases sitting between them. The CDR3 protein is CASSQFFMRRGYNSPLHF. CDR3 sequence (DNA): TGTGCCAGCAGCCAATTCTTTATGAGACGGGGATATAATTCACCCCTCCACTTT.

V and J are TRBV5-1 and TRBJ2-1; tentative D call: TRBD2 (5 bases). The CDR3 extends over 15 amino acids. The V end was cut by 7 bases, the J end by 8 bases, with 22 bases between. CDR1 is SGHRS and CDR2 is YFSETQ in the germline V gene. CDR3 DNA: TGCGCCAGCCGCCGGGGTGGTGGGAGTAGGGATGAGCAGTTCTTC. Its translation is CASRRGGGSRDEQFF.

The CDR3 region is CASSRGTYQETQYF. The CDR3, as DNA: TGTGCCAGTAGTCGGGGGACTTACCAAGAGACCCAGTACTTC. This chain joins TRBV19 and TRBJ2-5, with D possibly being TRBD2 (6 bases). Between the trimmed V and J ends, which lost 5 bases and 0 bases, there was a span of 10 bases. The germline CDR1 and CDR2 sequences are LNHDA and SQIVND (reference sequence). The CDR3 length is 14 residues.

This clone was seen a single time. The rearrangement uses TRBV7-3 and TRBJ1-4; TRBD1 matches 8 bases. This CDR3 is built from 19 residues. The trim removed 4 bases at V and 3 bases at J, leaving 16 bases unmatched. From germline, CDR1 is SGHTA and CDR2 FQGTGA. CDR3 residues: CASSSSESGTGVPNEKLFF. CDR3 bases: TGTGCCAGCAGCTCCTCTGAATCCGGGACAGGAGTTCCTAATGAAAAACTGTTTTTT.

This clone was recorded once. The chain links TRBV5-4 to TRBJ2-5; D uncertain. Germline V gene sequence: CDR1 SGHNT, CDR2 YYREEE (reference sequence). CDR3 length equals 12 residues. V was trimmed by 2 bases and J by 5 bases, leaving 7 bases between them. CDR3 nucleotide sequence: TGTGCCAGCAGCTTTAATTCGGAGACCCAGTACTTC. This gives the protein CASSFNSETQYF.

J is TRBJ2-5 and V is TRBV10-3; 7 bases map to TRBD2. V shed 0 bases and J 6 bases; nucleotides not matched to a gene: 4. The CDR3 loop spans 14 amino acids. Per germline, CDR1 ENHRY and CDR2 SYGVKD. CDR3 bases: TGTGCCATCAGTGAGTCGGGGAGGGGAAAGACCCAGTACTTC. Translated: CAISESGRGKTQYF.

The chain combines TRBV28 with TRBJ1-2; TRBD1 matches 7 bases. V shed 3 bases and J 6 bases; nucleotides not matched to a gene: 7. Germline V gives CDR1 MDHEN, CDR2 SYDVKM. The CDR3 has 14 amino acids. The CDR3 DNA follows: TGTGCCAGCAGTTTCTTACAGGGGTCAGATGGCTACACCTTC. Amino acids: CASSFLQGSDGYTF.

The chain recombines TRBV14 with TRBJ2-4; D is possibly TRBD2 (5 bases). V was cut by 1 base and J by 14 bases, with 12 bases left in between. CDR1 and CDR2 (germline): SGHDN, FVKESK. The CDR3 has 12 residues. CDR3 in DNA: TGTGCCAGCAGCCAAGCGGGCCGAGCGGAGTACTTC. Translated: CASSQAGRAEYF.